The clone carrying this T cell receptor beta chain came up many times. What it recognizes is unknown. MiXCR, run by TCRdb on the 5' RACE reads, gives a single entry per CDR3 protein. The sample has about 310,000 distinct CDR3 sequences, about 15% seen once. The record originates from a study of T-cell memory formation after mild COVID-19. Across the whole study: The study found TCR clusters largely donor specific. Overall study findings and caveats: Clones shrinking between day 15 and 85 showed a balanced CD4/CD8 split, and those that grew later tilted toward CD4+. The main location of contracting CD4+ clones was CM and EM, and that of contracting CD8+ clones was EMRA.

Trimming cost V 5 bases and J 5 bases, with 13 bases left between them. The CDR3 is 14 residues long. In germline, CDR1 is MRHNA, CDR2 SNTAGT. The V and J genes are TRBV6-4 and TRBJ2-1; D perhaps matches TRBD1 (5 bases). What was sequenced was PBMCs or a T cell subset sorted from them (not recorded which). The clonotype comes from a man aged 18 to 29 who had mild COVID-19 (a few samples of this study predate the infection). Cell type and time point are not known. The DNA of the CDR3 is TGTGCCAGCAGTCCGGACACCCCGCACAATGAGCAGTTCTTC. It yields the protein CASSPDTPHNEQFF.